The next 29 T cell receptor beta chains were all read from a single sample in a study of blood T cell repertoires in COVID-19. Sequenced by immunoSEQ multiplex PCR; TCRdb stores in-frame clones only, minus some. Of a few hundred thousand clones in the sample, roughly 86% are singletons; the top ten hold roughly 1.6%. Input material: peripheral blood. The receptors stem from a woman in her forties or fifties with acute or convalescent COVID-19.

The gene calls are TRBV7-2 and TRBJ1-2; D is ambiguous. The CDR3 is made up of 15 amino acids. V was shortened by 2 bases and J by 1 base, with 11 bases between the two germline ends. Germline V gene lookup returns CDR1 SGHTA and CDR2 FQGNSA. CDR3 residues: CASSLSGGLNYGYTF. The CDR3, as DNA: TGTGCCAGCAGCTTATCAGGTGGCCTTAACTATGGCTACACCTTC.

The V call is TRBV11-2, the J call TRBJ2-7; a weak D match, TRBD2 (5 bases). Germline V gene lookup returns CDR1 SGHAT and CDR2 FQNNGV. The V end lost 2 bases, the J end lost 0 bases, and 11 bases lay between the germline ends. The CDR3 contains 15 residues. The CDR3 region has the DNA TGTGCCAGCAGCTTACGTCACGGGATCTCCTACGAGCAGTACTTC. The encoded protein is CASSLRHGISYEQYF.

V gene TRBV10-3 combines with J gene TRBJ2-7; 8 bases align to TRBD2. V was pared by 11 bases and J by 6 bases, with 12 bases of the junction left unmatched. Germline V CDR1 and CDR2: ENHRY, SYGVKD. The length of the CDR3 is 13 residues. CDR3 sequence (DNA): TGTGCCGTCGGGACTAGAGAATCGGGCGAGCAGTACTTC. Protein: CAVGTRESGEQYF.

This rearrangement joins TRBV18 to TRBJ2-7, with no clear D. Germline V CDR1 and CDR2: KGHSH, LQKENI. The CDR3 runs to 12 residues. Trimming removed 2 bases from V and 3 bases from J, with 5 bases in between. The CDR3 region has the DNA TGTGCCAGCTCACCATACAACTACGAGCAGTACTTC. It codes for CASSPYNYEQYF. Looking up the rest from reference TRBV18 and TRBJ2-7 gives the full variable domain: NAGVMQNPRHLVRRRGQEARLRCSPMKGHSHVYWYRQLPEEGLKFMVYLQKENIIDESGMPKERFSAEFPKEGPSILRIQQVVRGDSAAYFCASSPYNYEQYFGPGTRLTVT.

The chain has TRBV5-5 and TRBJ1-6; D is uncertain. The CDR3 is made up of 13 amino acids. The germline V gene has CDR1 SGHKS and CDR2 YYEKEE (reference sequence). Trimming pared 0 bases from V and 11 bases from J, leaving 9 bases between. The chain's CDR3 is CASSLGSGTPLHF. The CDR3 nucleotides read TGTGCCAGCAGCTTGGGGTCGGGGACACCCCTCCACTTT.

This CDR3 is CASSANRGGSETQYF. The DNA for the CDR3 is TGTGCCAGCAGCGCTAACCGGGGGGGGTCGGAGACCCAGTACTTC. The rearrangement joins TRBV7-9 to TRBJ2-5, with 8 bases that match TRBD2. Germline V CDR1 and CDR2: SEHNR, FQNEAQ (reference sequence). V was clipped by 5 bases and J by 5 bases; unmatched bases: 10. This CDR3 spans 15 amino acids.

V gene TRBV18 combines with J gene TRBJ1-6; no clear D gene. Germline loops: CDR1 KGHSH, CDR2 LQKENI. Trimming took 1 base from V and 8 from J, leaving 9 bases between them. The CDR3 length is 14 residues. CDR3 coding DNA: TGTGCCAGCTCACCACGCGGTCCGGATTCACCCCTCCACTTT. Protein sequence: CASSPRGPDSPLHF.

The V call is TRBV7-8, the J call TRBJ2-7; 14 bases agree with TRBD2. The V gene's germline CDR1 is SGHVS and CDR2 FQNEAQ. Trimming cost V 3 bases and J 2 bases; bases outside gene matches: 9. The CDR3 has 18 residues. This CDR3 reads CASSLAGTSGSFPYEQYF. The CDR3, as DNA: TGTGCCAGCAGCTTGGCCGGGACTAGCGGGAGTTTCCCCTACGAGCAGTACTTC.

The V and J genes are TRBV27 and TRBJ2-7; D may be TRBD2 (6 bases). Germline CDR1 MNHEY, CDR2 SMNVEV (reference sequence). This CDR3 has 13 amino acids. Trimming removed 2 bases from V and 6 bases from J, with 11 bases in between. In DNA, the CDR3 is TGTGCCAGCAGTTTAAAGGAGGGCCCCGAGCAGTACTTC. Amino acid sequence: CASSLKEGPEQYF.

The count of this clone is one. The chain is built from TRBV11-1 and TRBJ2-7, with 8 bases matching TRBD2. The CDR3 is 15 residues long. From germline, CDR1 is SGHAT and CDR2 FQDESV (reference sequence). V lost 5 bases and J lost 0; bases outside the gene matches: 6. The CDR3 loop reads CASSPRGGNSYEQYF. The CDR3 bases are TGTGCCAGCAGCCCCCGGGGGGGGAACTCCTACGAGCAGTACTTC.

The chain couples TRBV18 to TRBJ1-5, with a possible D match to TRBD1 (5 bases). The CDR3 is 16 residues long. Trimming left V 3 bases short and J 5 bases short, with 17 bases between. Looked up from germline, CDR1 is KGHSH and CDR2 is LQKENI. This CDR3 reads CASSPNPREGYQPQHF. The DNA for the CDR3 is TGTGCCAGCTCACCCAATCCCAGGGAAGGGTATCAGCCCCAGCATTTT. Full variable domain (outside the CDR3, taken from reference TRBV18 and TRBJ1-5): NAGVMQNPRHLVRRRGQEARLRCSPMKGHSHVYWYRQLPEEGLKFMVYLQKENIIDESGMPKERFSAEFPKEGPSILRIQQVVRGDSAAYFCASSPNPREGYQPQHFGDGTRLSIL.

V usage is TRBV7-6 and J usage is TRBJ1-6; TRBD1 is a possible D gene (5 bases). Trimming removed 1 base at V and 5 bases at J, with 9 bases between. CDR3 length equals 15 residues. In germline, CDR1 is SGHVS, CDR2 FNYEAQ. The CDR3 coding sequence is TGTGCCAGCAGCTTAGTCCGGGGGGATAATTCACCCCTCCACTTT. Translated, it gives CASSLVRGDNSPLHF. Full variable domain (missing parts from reference TRBV7-6 and TRBJ1-6): GAGVSQSPRYKVTKRGQDVALRCDPISGHVSLYWYRQALGQGPEFLTYFNYEAQQDKSGLPNDRFSAERPEGSISTLTIQRTEQRDSAMYRCASSLVRGDNSPLHFGNGTRLTVT.

The J gene is TRBJ1-4, the V gene TRBV5-6; D possibly corresponds to TRBD1 (5 bases). Trimming pared 6 bases from V and 1 base from J, leaving 10 bases between. This CDR3 region has 14 residues. Germline CDR1 reads SGHDT; CDR2 reads YYEEEE. The CDR3 sequence: CASKQELTNEKLFF. CDR3 nucleotide sequence: TGTGCCAGCAAACAGGAGCTAACTAATGAAAAACTGTTTTTT.

The chain employs TRBV5-1 and TRBJ1-1; 10 positions agree with TRBD1. Germline trimming cut 4 bases from V and 7 bases from J; bases unmatched to any gene: 4. The V gene's germline CDR1 is SGHRS and CDR2 YFSETQ. This CDR3 contains 13 residues. Here the CDR3 DNA reads TGCGCCAGCAGCGCAGGACAGGGGGGTGAAGCTTTCTTT. The encoded protein is CASSAGQGGEAFF. The full variable domain, with the rest looked up from reference TRBV5-1 and TRBJ1-1, is KAGVTQTPRYLIKTRGQQVTLSCSPISGHRSVSWYQQTPGQGLQFLFEYFSETQRNKGNFPGRFSGRQFSNSRSEMNVSTLELGDSALYLCASSAGQGGEAFFGQGTRLTVV.

CDR3 in amino acids: CASSLVAGEVTDTQYF. Written as DNA, the CDR3 is TGTGCCAGCAGCTTAGTAGCGGGAGAGGTCACAGATACGCAGTATTTT. The chain recombines TRBV11-2 with TRBJ2-3, with TRBD2 identical over 9 bases. Germline-derived CDR1 and CDR2 are SGHAT and FQNNGV. Losses at the gene ends were 1 base for V and 2 bases for J; bases not matched to a gene: 4. The CDR3 is made up of 16 amino acids.

The chain uses TRBV6-1 and TRBJ1-2; 7 bases map to TRBD1. The V segment lost 1 base and the J segment 6 bases; nucleotides outside the gene matches: 11. The CDR3 is 16 residues long. Germline V gives CDR1 MNHNS, CDR2 SASEGT. CDR3 in amino acids: CASSEVFYRGQDGYTF. As DNA, the CDR3 is TGTGCCAGCAGTGAAGTCTTTTATAGGGGGCAGGATGGCTACACCTTC.

The V gene is TRBV5-1, the J gene TRBJ1-3; 8 bases fit TRBD1. This CDR3 has 15 amino acids. Per the germline V gene, CDR1 is SGHRS and CDR2 is YFSETQ. J lost 3 bases, V lost 4 bases, and 6 bases had no gene match. The CDR3 DNA sequence: TGCGCCAGCAGCCTACAGGGGGATTTTGGAAACACCATATATTTT. It encodes CASSLQGDFGNTIYF.

This clone has only a few counts. The chain uses TRBV7-9 and TRBJ2-3; a weak D match, TRBD1 (6 bases). Deletions cut 6 bases from V and 0 bases from J, with 22 bases between. The CDR3 consists of 18 residues. The V gene's germline CDR1 is SEHNR and CDR2 FQNEAQ (reference sequence). The CDR3 region is CASSYKAFGTPSTDTQYF. CDR3 bases: TGTGCCAGCAGTTATAAAGCCTTCGGGACACCTAGCACAGATACGCAGTATTTT.

This chain links TRBV19 with TRBJ2-2; tentatively, D is TRBD2 (5 bases). The V end lost 6 bases, the J end lost 7 bases, and 15 bases lay between the germline ends. Looked up from germline, CDR1 is LNHDA and CDR2 is SQIVND (reference sequence). The CDR3 spans 14 residues. DNA of the CDR3: TGTGCCAGTAGCGATTACAGCGGCGACGGGGAGCTGTTTTTT. This codes for CASSDYSGDGELFF.

The genes are TRBV28 and TRBJ2-4; 9 bases are a match to TRBD2. Germline CDR1 MDHEN, CDR2 SYDVKM. V lost 2 bases to trimming and J lost 9 bases; unmatched junction nucleotides: 14. The CDR3 is 17 residues long. CDR3 sequence reads: CASSLRLAGVGSGIQYF. CDR3 bases: TGTGCCAGCAGTTTAAGGTTAGCGGGAGTGGGGTCAGGCATTCAGTACTTC.

The chain uses TRBV5-1 and TRBJ1-3; TRBD1 is a possible D gene (5 bases). The CDR3 consists of 13 residues. V lost 7 bases to trimming and J lost 2 bases, with 10 bases between them. Per the germline V gene, CDR1 is SGHRS and CDR2 is YFSETQ. For the CDR3, the DNA is TGCGCCAGCGCTGGGGGGGCTGGAAACACCATATATTTT. This translates into CASAGGAGNTIYF.

A single count supports this clone. V and J are TRBV19 and TRBJ2-1; maybe TRBD1 (6 bases). The V gene lost 5 bases and the J gene lost 2 bases, with 13 bases spanning the gap. CDR1 and CDR2 (germline): LNHDA, SQIVND (reference sequence). CDR3 length: 15 amino acids. CDR3 loop: CASSATGFAYNEQFF. CDR3 bases: TGTGCCAGTAGTGCCACAGGGTTTGCCTACAATGAGCAGTTCTTC.

V gene TRBV7-2 combines with J gene TRBJ2-1, with a possible D match to TRBD2 (5 bases). Germline loops: CDR1 SGHTA, CDR2 FQGNSA. The germline V and J ends were trimmed by 4 bases and 4 bases, with 8 bases remaining between them. The CDR3 has 13 amino acids. The CDR3: CASSSRTYNEQFF. The DNA of the CDR3 is TGTGCCAGCAGCTCCCGGACTTACAATGAGCAGTTCTTC.

The genes are TRBV6-5 and TRBJ1-2, with 12 bases lining up with TRBD1. Per the germline V gene, CDR1 is MNHEY and CDR2 is SVGAGI. V lost 5 bases and J lost 8; bases outside the gene matches: 9. The CDR3 length is 15 residues. Here the CDR3 reads CASSRGQGAFWGYTF. The CDR3 region has the DNA TGTGCCAGCAGTAGGGGACAGGGGGCGTTTTGGGGCTACACCTTC.

J is TRBJ2-5 and V is TRBV18, with 7 bases identical to TRBD2. This CDR3 is built from 15 residues. From germline, CDR1 is KGHSH and CDR2 LQKENI. The J segment lost 2 bases and the V segment lost 4 bases, leaving 7 bases of the junction unmatched. The CDR3 spells CASSRGYGGQETQYF. As DNA, the CDR3 is TGTGCCAGCTCACGTGGTTACGGGGGGCAAGAGACCCAGTACTTC. Full variable domain (missing parts from reference TRBV18 and TRBJ2-5): NAGVMQNPRHLVRRRGQEARLRCSPMKGHSHVYWYRQLPEEGLKFMVYLQKENIIDESGMPKERFSAEFPKEGPSILRIQQVVRGDSAAYFCASSRGYGGQETQYFGPGTRLLVL.

The table lists this clone with a few counts. The rearrangement joins TRBV27 to TRBJ2-1, with 10 bases fitting TRBD1. The CDR3 sequence is 14 residues long. V trimming: 2 bases; J trimming: 12 bases; junction bases outside the gene matches: 7. CDR1 and CDR2 (germline): MNHEY, SMNVEV (reference sequence). The CDR3: CASSLDRDRGGQFF. CDR3 sequence (DNA): TGTGCCAGCAGTTTAGACCGGGACAGGGGCGGGCAGTTCTTC.

The chain employs TRBV7-2 and TRBJ1-6; perhaps TRBD1 as D (6 bases). V gave up 2 bases and J gave up 7 bases, with 12 bases separating them. This CDR3 has 15 amino acids. Germline V CDR1 and CDR2: SGHTA, FQGNSA. The CDR3 sequence: CASSLRGQRNSPLHF. The CDR3 DNA reads as TGTGCCAGCAGCTTACGCGGACAGCGCAATTCACCCCTCCACTTT.

The chain combines TRBV9 with TRBJ1-2, with 7 bases matching TRBD1. The CDR3 runs to 16 residues. V trimming: 4 bases; J trimming: 8 bases; junction bases outside the gene matches: 17. CDR1 and CDR2 (germline): SGDLS, YYNGEE. CDR3: CASSLPNRGLSHGYTF. CDR3 nucleotide sequence: TGTGCCAGCAGCTTACCTAATAGGGGGCTCTCTCACGGCTACACCTTC.

The chain combines TRBV19 with TRBJ1-1, with a possible D match to TRBD1 (5 bases). V was pared by 8 bases and J by 3 bases, with 10 bases between. CDR3 size: 12 residues. Per germline, CDR1 LNHDA and CDR2 SQIVND (reference sequence). The CDR3 DNA reads TGTGCCAGTGCTCCGGGGGACACTGAAGCTTTCTTT. Its translation: CASAPGDTEAFF.